Shown below are 16 T cell receptor beta chains from a single sample sequenced in a study of neurological immune-mediated disorders. TCRdb reprocessed the 5' RACE reads via MiXCR and lists one record per CDR3 protein. The repertoire holds more than 45,000 distinct CDR3 sequences, with roughly 3.3% as singletons. Sequenced material: PBMCs. These receptor sequences come from a woman aged 30 to 39 with multiple sclerosis.

This clonotype was observed many times. This chain connects TRBV5-1 to TRBJ2-7; D gene uncertain. Germline CDR1 reads SGHRS; CDR2 reads YFSETQ. The CDR3 consists of 13 residues. Trimming stripped 3 bases from V and 2 bases from J, with 9 bases between. The CDR3 sequence: CASSSDTTYEQYF. DNA of the CDR3: TGCGCCAGCAGCTCTGACACCACCTACGAGCAGTACTTC.

This clonotype has at least ten counts. The chain is built from TRBV20-1 and TRBJ2-7, with 13 bases lining up with TRBD2. Germline assignment: CDR1 DFQATT and CDR2 SNEGSKA (reference sequence). This CDR3 region has 14 residues. The junction had 6 bases not matched to a gene; V was cut back by 3 bases and J by 7 bases. CDR3 in DNA: TGCAGTGCTAGCGGGACTAGCGGGATGGAGGAGCAGTACTTC. Residues: CSASGTSGMEEQYF.

As regards this clonotype: This may arise from a read error, as a much more abundant clone is one base away. The gene calls are TRBV20-1 and TRBJ1-1; D unclear. V shed 3 bases and J shed 0 bases, with 8 bases lying between them. This CDR3 region has 13 residues. Germline-derived CDR1 and CDR2 are DFQATT and SNEGSKA (reference sequence). CDR3 DNA: TGCAGTGCTAGGGGGAGATTGAACACTGAAGCTTTCTTT. Translation gives CSARGRLNTEAFF.

This clonotype was seen a handful of times. This sequence joins TRBV6-6 and TRBJ2-7, with D perhaps TRBD1 (6 bases). The germline V gene encodes CDR1 MNHNY and CDR2 SVGAGI (reference sequence). The CDR3 spans 13 residues. Between the trimmed V and J ends, which lost 6 bases and 3 bases, there was a span of 12 bases. CDR3 region: CASRTTGFYEQYF. For the CDR3, the DNA is TGTGCCAGCAGAACCACAGGGTTCTACGAGCAGTACTTC.

This clonotype was detected ten times or more. The chain recombines TRBV29-1 with TRBJ2-5; D call uncertain. Germline CDR1 SQVTM, CDR2 ANQGSEA. The CDR3 consists of 12 residues. Trimming pared 3 bases from V and 3 bases from J, leaving 8 bases between. CDR3 amino acids: CSVDAIEETQYF. The CDR3 region has the DNA TGCAGCGTTGATGCGATAGAAGAGACCCAGTACTTC. The whole variable domain, filled in from reference TRBV29-1 and TRBJ2-5, reads SAVISQKPSRDICQRGTSLTIQCQVDSQVTMMFWYRQQPGQSLTLIATANQGSEATYESGFVIDKFPISRPNLTFSTLTVSNMSPEDSSIYLCSVDAIEETQYFGPGTRLLVL.

The chain combines TRBV20-1 with TRBJ2-7, with D possibly TRBD2 on 5 matching bases. Trimming left V 5 bases short and J 3 bases short, with 14 bases between. This CDR3 contains 13 residues. CDR1 is DFQATT and CDR2 is SNEGSKA in the germline V gene (reference sequence). The CDR3 sequence: CSARGRTYYEQYF. The DNA for the CDR3 is TGCAGTGCTCGGGGTCGAACCTACTACGAGCAGTACTTC.

This clonotype was observed many times. This chain links TRBV6-2 or TRBV6-3 with TRBJ2-1; 8 positions match TRBD2. Germline V gene lookup returns CDR1 MNHEY and CDR2 SVGEGT. Unmatched junction bases numbered 4, after V lost 8 bases and J lost 1 base. The CDR3 has 14 amino acids. As DNA, the CDR3 is TGTGCCAGCTTCAAGCGGGAGTCCTACAATGAGCAGTTCTTC. Amino acid sequence: CASFKRESYNEQFF.

Many counts were recorded for this clonotype. CDR3 DNA sequence: TGTGCCAGCAGTTCCGAGCGGGGACGCTCCTACAATGAGCAGTTCTTC. It codes for CASSSERGRSYNEQFF. The chain is built from TRBV6-2 or TRBV6-3 and TRBJ2-1; 7 bases agree with TRBD2. The CDR3 spans 16 residues. Germline CDR1 and CDR2: MNHEY and SVGEGT. V shed 4 bases and J 0 bases; nucleotides not matched to a gene: 6.

V and J are TRBV5-1 and TRBJ1-2; D is unclear. Germline CDR1 is SGHRS and CDR2 is YFSETQ. Trimming took off 0 bases at V and 14 bases at J, with 17 bases between the two ends. The CDR3 loop spans 13 amino acids. The CDR3 DNA reads as TGCGCCAGCAGCTTGGCCGAGGCTGGGTCGAGAACCTTC. Protein product: CASSLAEAGSRTF.

This clonotype was picked up many times. The gene calls are TRBV28 and TRBJ2-2; 9 positions agree with TRBD1. CDR1 and CDR2 from the germline V gene are MDHEN and SYDVKM. Germline trimming cut 7 bases from V and 5 bases from J; bases unmatched to any gene: 5. The CDR3 is made up of 14 amino acids. The CDR3 DNA reads TGTGCCAGCATCTTTGACAGGGGGACCGGGGAGCTGTTTTTT. Translating gives CASIFDRGTGELFF.

This clonotype occurred many times. The CDR3 does not end in the conserved phenylalanine or tryptophan, so this is likely a read error. The chain links TRBV29-1 to TRBJ2-1, with 7 bases that match TRBD2. TRBJ2-6 explains the end of the DNA better; the J call may be wrong. The CDR3 loop spans 12 amino acids. Germline CDR1 reads SQVTM; CDR2 reads ANQGSEA. The chain's CDR3 is CSVEDPGEGLTL. In DNA, the CDR3 is TGCAGCGTTGAAGATCCGGGGGAGGGCCTGACTCTC.

Ten or more counts support this clonotype. The chain uses TRBV12-3 or TRBV12-4 and TRBJ1-6, with D possibly being TRBD1 (6 bases). The germline V and J ends were trimmed by 0 bases and 8 bases, with 20 bases remaining between them. The CDR3 runs to 18 residues. The CDR3 region is CASSLAGIWGQNHSPLHF. The CDR3 DNA is TGTGCCAGCAGTTTAGCGGGCATTTGGGGGCAGAATCATTCACCCCTCCACTTT.

This clonotype was counted at least ten times. The CDR3 loop is CASSLAGTAAYEQYF. For the CDR3, the DNA is TGTGCCAGCAGCCTGGCCGGGACAGCAGCCTACGAGCAGTACTTC. V usage is TRBV7-2 and J usage is TRBJ2-7, with 7 bases that match TRBD1. Germline CDR1 reads SGHTA; CDR2 reads FQGNSA. CDR3 length: 15 residues. Unmatched junction bases numbered 9, after V lost 5 bases and J lost 2 bases. The entire variable domain, with the rest obtained from reference TRBV7-2 and TRBJ2-7, is as follows: GAGVSQSPSNKVTEKGKDVELRCDPISGHTALYWYRQSLGQGLEFLIYFQGNSAPDKSGLPSDRFSAERTGGSVSTLTIQRTQQEDSAVYLCASSLAGTAAYEQYFGPGTRLTVT.

V and J are TRBV10-3 and TRBJ2-3, with a weak D call TRBD1 (5 bases). Trimming shortened V by 5 bases and J by 4 bases, and 13 bases separated the two germline ends. The germline gives CDR1 ENHRY, CDR2 SYGVKD. The CDR3 has 14 amino acids. The CDR3 reads CAISNTAGPDTQYF. The DNA for the CDR3 is TGTGCCATCAGTAATACGGCAGGGCCAGATACGCAGTATTTT.

About this clonotype itself: A much larger clone is a single base away; this may be a read error. The chain has TRBV7-9 and TRBJ2-7; perhaps TRBD1 as D (6 bases). Trimming took 5 bases from V and 7 from J, leaving 18 bases between them. CDR1 SEHNR and CDR2 FQNEAQ come from the germline V gene (reference sequence). This CDR3 contains 14 residues. The CDR3 sequence is CASSHRERVFEQYF. Written as DNA, the CDR3 is TGTGCCAGCAGCCACAGGGAAAGGGTATTTGAGCAGTACTTC.

This clonotype was recorded at least ten times. The chain couples TRBV12-3 or TRBV12-4 to TRBJ2-2; D possibly matches TRBD1 or TRBD2 (6 bases each). The CDR3 loop spans 13 amino acids. V was clipped by 3 bases and J by 13 bases, with 15 bases between them. The CDR3 sequence: CASSFGGMSWLFF. The CDR3 bases are TGTGCCAGCAGTTTCGGGGGCATGAGTTGGCTGTTTTTT.